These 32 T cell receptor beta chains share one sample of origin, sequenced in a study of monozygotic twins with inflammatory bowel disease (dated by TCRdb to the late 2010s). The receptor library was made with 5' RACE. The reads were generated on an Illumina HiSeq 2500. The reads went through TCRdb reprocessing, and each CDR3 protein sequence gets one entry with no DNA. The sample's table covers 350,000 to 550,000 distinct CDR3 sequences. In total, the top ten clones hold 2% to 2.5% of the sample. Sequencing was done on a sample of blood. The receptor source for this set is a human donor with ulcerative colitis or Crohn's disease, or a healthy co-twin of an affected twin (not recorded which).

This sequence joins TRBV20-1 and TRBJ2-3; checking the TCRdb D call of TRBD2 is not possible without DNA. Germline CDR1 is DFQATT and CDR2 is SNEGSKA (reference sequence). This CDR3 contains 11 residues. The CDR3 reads CSASGLAGGHF.

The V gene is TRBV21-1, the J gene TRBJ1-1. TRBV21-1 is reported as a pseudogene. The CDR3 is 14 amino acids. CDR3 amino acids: CASSKNGTNTEAFF.

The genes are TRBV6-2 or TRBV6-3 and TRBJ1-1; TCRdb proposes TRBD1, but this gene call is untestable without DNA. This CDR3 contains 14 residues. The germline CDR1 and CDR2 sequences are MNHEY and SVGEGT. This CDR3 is CASATTGSYPEAFF.

CDR3 residues: CSAPKGGGATDTQYF. The chain combines TRBV20-1 with TRBJ2-3; lacking DNA, the TRBD1 call made by TCRdb goes unchecked. Germline values: CDR1 DFQATT, CDR2 SNEGSKA (reference sequence). This CDR3 has 15 residues.

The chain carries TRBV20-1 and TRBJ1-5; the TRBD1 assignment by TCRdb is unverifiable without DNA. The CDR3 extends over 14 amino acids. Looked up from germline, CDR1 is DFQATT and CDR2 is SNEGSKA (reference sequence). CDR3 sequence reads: CSAARTGAYKPQHF.

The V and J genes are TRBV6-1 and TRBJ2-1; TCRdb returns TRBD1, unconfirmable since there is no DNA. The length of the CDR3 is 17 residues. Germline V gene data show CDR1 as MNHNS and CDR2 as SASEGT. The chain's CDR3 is CASSLALRTGGQNEQFF.

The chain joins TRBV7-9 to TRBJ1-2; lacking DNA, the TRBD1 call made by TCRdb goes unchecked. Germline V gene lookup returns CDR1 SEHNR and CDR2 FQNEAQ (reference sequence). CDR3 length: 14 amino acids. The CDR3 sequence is CASSSPGRNYGYTF.

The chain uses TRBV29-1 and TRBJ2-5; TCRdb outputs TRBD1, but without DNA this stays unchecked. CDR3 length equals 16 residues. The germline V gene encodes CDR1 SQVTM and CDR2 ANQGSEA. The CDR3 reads CSVGKERAGPQETQYF.

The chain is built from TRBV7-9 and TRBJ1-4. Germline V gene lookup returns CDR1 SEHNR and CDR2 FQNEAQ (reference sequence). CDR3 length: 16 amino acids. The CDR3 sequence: CASSLISAGTNEKLFF.

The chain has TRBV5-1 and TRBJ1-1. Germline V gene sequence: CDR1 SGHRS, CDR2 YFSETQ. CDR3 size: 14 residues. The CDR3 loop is CASSLGVQNTEAFF.

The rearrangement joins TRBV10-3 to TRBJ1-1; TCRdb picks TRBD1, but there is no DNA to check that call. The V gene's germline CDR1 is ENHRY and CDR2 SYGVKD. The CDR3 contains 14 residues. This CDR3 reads CAISPDSLNTEAFF.

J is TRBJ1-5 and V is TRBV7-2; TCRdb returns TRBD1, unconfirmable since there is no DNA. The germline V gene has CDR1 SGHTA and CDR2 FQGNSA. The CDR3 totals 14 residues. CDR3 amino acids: CASSPEAGEQPQHF. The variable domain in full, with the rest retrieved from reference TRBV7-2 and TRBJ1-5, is GAGVSQSPSNKVTEKGKDVELRCDPISGHTALYWYRQSLGQGLEFLIYFQGNSAPDKSGLPSDRFSAERTGGSVSTLTIQRTQQEDSAVYLCASSPEAGEQPQHFGDGTRLSIL.

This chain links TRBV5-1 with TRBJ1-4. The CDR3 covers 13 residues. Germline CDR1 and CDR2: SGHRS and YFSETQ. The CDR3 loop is CASSFTEGEKLFF.

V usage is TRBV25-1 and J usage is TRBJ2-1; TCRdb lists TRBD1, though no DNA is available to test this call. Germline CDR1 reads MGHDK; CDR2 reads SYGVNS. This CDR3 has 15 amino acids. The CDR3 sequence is CASSETRGMRNEQFF.

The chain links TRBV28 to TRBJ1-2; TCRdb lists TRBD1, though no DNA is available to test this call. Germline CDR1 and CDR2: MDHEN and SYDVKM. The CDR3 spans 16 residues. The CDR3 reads CASSSPGQGGNYGYTF.

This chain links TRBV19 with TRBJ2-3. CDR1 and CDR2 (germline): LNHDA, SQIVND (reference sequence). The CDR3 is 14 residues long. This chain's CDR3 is CASSIDHSTDTQYF.

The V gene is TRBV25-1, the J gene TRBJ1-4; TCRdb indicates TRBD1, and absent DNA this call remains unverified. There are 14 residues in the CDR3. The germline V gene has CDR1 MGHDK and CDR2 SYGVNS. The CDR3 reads CASSEPGGSRKLFF.

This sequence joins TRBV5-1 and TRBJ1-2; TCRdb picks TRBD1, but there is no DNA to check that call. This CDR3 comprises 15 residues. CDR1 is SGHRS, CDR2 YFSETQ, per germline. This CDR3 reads CASSRGTGIYYGYTF.

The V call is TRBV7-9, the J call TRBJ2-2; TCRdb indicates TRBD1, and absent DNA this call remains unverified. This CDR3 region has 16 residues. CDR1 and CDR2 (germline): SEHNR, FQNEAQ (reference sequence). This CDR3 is CASSFARTGDTGELFF.

The CDR3 loop is CAWSPAGPNEQFF. The chain employs TRBV30 and TRBJ2-1; the D gene TCRdb calls, TRBD2, cannot be checked with no DNA. The germline V gene encodes CDR1 GTSNPN and CDR2 SVGIG (reference sequence). This CDR3 has 13 residues.

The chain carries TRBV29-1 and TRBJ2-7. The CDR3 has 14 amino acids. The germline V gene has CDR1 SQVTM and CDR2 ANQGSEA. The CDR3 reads CSVEVEGSSYEQYF.

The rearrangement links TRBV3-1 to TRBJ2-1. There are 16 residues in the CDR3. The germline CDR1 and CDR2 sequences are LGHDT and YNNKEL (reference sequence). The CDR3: CASSQGVTRGNNEQFF.

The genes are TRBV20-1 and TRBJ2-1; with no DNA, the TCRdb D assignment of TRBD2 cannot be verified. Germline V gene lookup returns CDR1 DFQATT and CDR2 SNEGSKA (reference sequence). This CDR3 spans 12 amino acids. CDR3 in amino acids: CSVSGGVNEQFF.

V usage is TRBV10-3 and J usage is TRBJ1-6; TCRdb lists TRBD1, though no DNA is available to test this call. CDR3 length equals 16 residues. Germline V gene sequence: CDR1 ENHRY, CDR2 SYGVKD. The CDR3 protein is CAISPVLDSVNSPLHF.

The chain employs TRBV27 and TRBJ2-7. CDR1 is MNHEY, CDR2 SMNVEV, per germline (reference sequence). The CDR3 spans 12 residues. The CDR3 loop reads CASSSTGFEQYF.

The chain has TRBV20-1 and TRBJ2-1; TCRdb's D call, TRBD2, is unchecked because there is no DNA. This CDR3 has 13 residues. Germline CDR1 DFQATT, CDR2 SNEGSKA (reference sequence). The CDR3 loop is CSALAGAYNEQFF.

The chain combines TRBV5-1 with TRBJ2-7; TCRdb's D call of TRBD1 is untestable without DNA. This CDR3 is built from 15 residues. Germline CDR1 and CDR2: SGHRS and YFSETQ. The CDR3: CASSLSPGQGHEQYF.

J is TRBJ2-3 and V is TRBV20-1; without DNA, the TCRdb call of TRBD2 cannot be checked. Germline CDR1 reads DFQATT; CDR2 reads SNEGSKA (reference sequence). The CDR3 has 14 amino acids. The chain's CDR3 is CSAELATGTDTQYF.

The CDR3 loop reads CATSVAGTGTDTQYF. The chain recombines TRBV24-1 with TRBJ2-3; without DNA, the TCRdb call of TRBD1 cannot be checked. This CDR3 is 15 amino acids long. Germline lookup yields CDR1 KGHDR and CDR2 SFDVKD.

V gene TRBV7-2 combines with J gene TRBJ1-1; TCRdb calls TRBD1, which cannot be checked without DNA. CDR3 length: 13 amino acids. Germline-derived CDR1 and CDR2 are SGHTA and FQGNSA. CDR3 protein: CASSSGANTEAFF.

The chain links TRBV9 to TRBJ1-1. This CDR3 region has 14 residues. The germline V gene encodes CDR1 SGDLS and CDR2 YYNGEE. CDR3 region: CASSGGPVNTEAFF.

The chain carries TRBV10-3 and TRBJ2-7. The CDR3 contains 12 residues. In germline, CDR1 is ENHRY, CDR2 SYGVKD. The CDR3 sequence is CAIRDASYEQYF.